Each of the 11 T cell receptor beta chains below was sequenced from the same sample in a study of T-cell memory formation after mild COVID-19 listed by TCRdb under 2021. The library was produced with 5' RACE. Sequencing relied on an Illumina NovaSeq 6000. The raw public data were reprocessed by TCRdb itself: fastp quality trimming at Q25, MiXCR clonotype calling, in-frame beta chains only. Rows with a matching CDR3 protein are joined into one entry that keeps the most common DNA and genes. The sample table shows 450,000 or so distinct CDR3 sequences, and roughly 25% are seen once. The ten biggest clones cover approximately 13% of the sample. The sample consisted of PBMCs or a T cell subset sorted from them (not recorded which). All receptors derive from an adult woman who had mild COVID-19 (a few samples of this study predate the infection). The sample titles of this study are shuffled in the database, so cell type and time point are left out; the donor was told from shared clones.

The chain carries TRBV29-1 and TRBJ1-1; D unclear. Germline CDR1 and CDR2: SQVTM and ANQGSEA. This CDR3 is 11 amino acids long. V gave up 2 bases and J gave up 11 bases, with 12 bases separating them. CDR3: CSVEKGISAFF. For the CDR3, the DNA is TGCAGCGTTGAAAAGGGAATATCGGCTTTCTTT.

The V and J genes are TRBV7-9 and TRBJ2-2, with 7 bases fitting TRBD2. The length of the CDR3 is 17 residues. Germline CDR1 and CDR2: SEHNR and FQNEAQ (reference sequence). V lost 4 bases and J lost 2; bases outside the gene matches: 10. Here the CDR3 DNA reads TGTGCCAGCAGCTCGAAACCGGGACTATCTAACACCGGGGAGCTGTTTTTT. It yields the protein CASSSKPGLSNTGELFF.

Many counts were recorded for this clonotype. V gene TRBV7-9 combines with J gene TRBJ2-1; D unresolved. Trimming left V 5 bases short and J 6 bases short, with 17 bases between. CDR3 length equals 15 residues. Germline assignment: CDR1 SEHNR and CDR2 FQNEAQ (reference sequence). The CDR3 DNA sequence: TGTGCCAGCAGCCCTCGAATAAGGGATTCCAATGAGCAGTTCTTC. It yields the protein CASSPRIRDSNEQFF.

This rearrangement joins TRBV7-2 to TRBJ2-5; the match to TRBD2 covers 8 bases. Germline CDR1 SGHTA, CDR2 FQGNSA. Trimming removed 3 bases from V and 5 bases from J; junction bases left unmatched: 8. CDR3 length: 15 amino acids. DNA of the CDR3: TGTGCCAGCAGCTTTGATCAGGGCGGGGGGGAGACCCAGTACTTC. The encoded protein is CASSFDQGGGETQYF.

The rearrangement joins TRBV7-9 to TRBJ2-7; the D gene is possibly TRBD2 (5 bases). V lost 5 bases, J lost 6 bases, and 20 bases lay in between. Germline V lookup: CDR1 SEHNR, CDR2 FQNEAQ (reference sequence). The CDR3 consists of 15 residues. This chain's CDR3 is CASSRSGILEIEQYF. Here the CDR3 DNA reads TGTGCCAGCAGCCGCTCCGGGATCCTTGAGATCGAGCAGTACTTC.

The rearrangement links TRBV15 to TRBJ2-6; 7 positions agree with TRBD2. Germline V gives CDR1 LNHNV, CDR2 YYDKDF (reference sequence). This CDR3 has 17 amino acids. After removal of 5 bases from V and 0 bases from J, the junction contained 7 bases not matched to a gene. The CDR3 protein is CATSWGGSRSGANVLTF. The CDR3 DNA reads as TGTGCCACCAGCTGGGGGGGGTCCCGCTCTGGGGCCAACGTCCTGACTTTC.

V usage is TRBV20-1 and J usage is TRBJ1-5; D unresolved. The germline CDR1 and CDR2 sequences are DFQATT and SNEGSKA (reference sequence). V was pared by 3 bases and J by 5 bases, with 11 bases between. The CDR3 spans 13 residues. CDR3: CSASTTRYQPQHF. The CDR3 bases are TGCAGTGCTAGTACGACCCGGTATCAGCCCCAGCATTTT.

This sequence joins TRBV7-6 and TRBJ2-7; D ambiguous. The CDR3 is 12 amino acids. V lost 3 bases and J lost 7, with 10 bases in between. The germline V gene has CDR1 SGHVS and CDR2 FNYEAQ. The CDR3 sequence is CASSFLGEEQYF. As DNA, the CDR3 is TGTGCCAGCAGCTTTCTTGGGGAAGAGCAGTACTTC.

The chain has TRBV6-2 or TRBV6-3 and TRBJ2-3, with 7 bases matching TRBD2. CDR3 length: 12 amino acids. Losses at the gene ends were 8 bases for V and 8 bases for J; bases not matched to a gene: 7. Germline V gene data show CDR1 as MNHEY and CDR2 as SVGEGT. This chain's CDR3 is CASRSGGGTQYF. Here the CDR3 DNA reads TGTGCCAGCCGGTCCGGCGGGGGTACGCAGTATTTT.

This clonotype was counted a few times. Here the CDR3 DNA reads TGTGCCAGCAGCTTAGAGGGACGAGGGGCGAAAAACATTCAGTACTTC. This codes for CASSLEGRGAKNIQYF. The chain links TRBV7-2 to TRBJ2-4, with D possibly called TRBD1 or TRBD2 (5 bases each). V dropped 1 base and J dropped 4 bases, with 14 bases sitting between them. This CDR3 has 16 amino acids. CDR1 is SGHTA and CDR2 is FQGNSA in the germline V gene.

This clonotype has a handful of counts. The chain has TRBV27 and TRBJ2-1; 8 bases fit TRBD2. CDR3 size: 16 residues. The V segment lost 4 bases and the J segment 8 bases; nucleotides outside the gene matches: 13. The V gene's germline CDR1 is MNHEY and CDR2 SMNVEV (reference sequence). The CDR3 nucleotides are TGTGCCAGCAGTTCCGGATATGGGCAGCGGGAGCATGAGCAGTTCTTC. Encoded protein: CASSSGYGQREHEQFF.